The 8 T cell receptor beta chains presented below share a single source sample, sequenced in a study of T-cell reconstitution after alpha-beta-depleted transplantation in children. During its preparation, the TCRbeta library received unique molecular identifiers. TCRdb used MiXCR to reprocess the PCR reads, holding one entry per CDR3 protein. Of around 440,000 distinct CDR3 sequences in the sample, approximately 10% were seen once. Sequences were derived from PBMCs, sampled before TCRalphabeta/CD19-depleted stem cell transplant. Receptors were obtained from a child younger than 10 with inherited bone marrow failure, due to receive a stem cell transplant.

As regards this clonotype: A much bigger clone sits one base away, suggesting this may be a read error. V and J are TRBV29-1 and TRBJ2-1; 7 nucleotides agree with TRBD2. The CDR3 totals 16 residues. Germline CDR1 is SQVTM and CDR2 is ANQGSEA. Here the CDR3 reads CSAEGSGERGCNEQFF. The CDR3 nucleotides read TGCAGCGCTGAAGGGAGCGGGGAGAGGGGATGCAATGAGCAGTTCTTC.

This clonotype was counted ten times or more. The rearrangement links TRBV7-2 to TRBJ2-5; D ambiguous. The germline V gene has CDR1 SGHTA and CDR2 FQGNSA. This CDR3 region has 11 residues. Trimming shortened V by 2 bases and J by 5 bases, and 3 bases separated the two germline ends. CDR3 residues: CASSLIETQYF. Written as DNA, the CDR3 is TGTGCCAGCAGCTTAATCGAGACCCAGTACTTC.

This clonotype was recorded many times. The rearrangement uses TRBV7-8 and TRBJ2-3; the D is unclear. CDR1 SGHVS and CDR2 FQNEAQ come from the germline V gene. This CDR3 spans 13 amino acids. Trimming pared 7 bases from V and 5 bases from J, leaving 13 bases between. The CDR3 region is CASNSYMGDTQYF. In DNA form, the CDR3 reads TGTGCCAGCAACTCTTATATGGGAGATACGCAGTATTTT.

This clonotype was seen many times. The rearrangement uses TRBV6-2 or TRBV6-3 and TRBJ2-1; D possibly corresponds to TRBD2 (5 bases). The germline gives CDR1 MNHEY, CDR2 SVGEGT. This CDR3 has 12 residues. V dropped 11 bases and J dropped 4 bases, with 12 bases sitting between them. The CDR3: CASGSGYNEQFF. CDR3 sequence (DNA): TGTGCCTCCGGCAGCGGTTACAATGAGCAGTTCTTC.

This clonotype showed up many times. The chain carries TRBV7-2 and TRBJ2-7, with D perhaps given as TRBD1 or TRBD2 (5 bases each). Germline CDR1 and CDR2: SGHTA and FQGNSA. The ends were cut back, 0 bases at V and 6 bases at J, with 12 bases in the middle. The CDR3 covers 14 residues. DNA of the CDR3: TGTGCCAGCAGCTTAGCGGCGGGTGGGGGCGAGCAGTACTTC. This gives the protein CASSLAAGGGEQYF.

At least ten counts were recorded for this clonotype. The V and J genes are TRBV9 and TRBJ2-1; 8 bases line up with TRBD2. CDR1 and CDR2 (germline): SGDLS, YYNGEE. The CDR3 runs 15 residues. J gave up 9 bases and V 0 bases, and 8 bases lay outside the gene matches. Written as DNA, the CDR3 is TGTGCCAGCAGCGTAGCCGCGGGACTAGATCGTGAGCAGTTCTTC. This codes for CASSVAAGLDREQFF.

This clonotype was picked up a small number of times. The chain combines TRBV29-1 with TRBJ2-4; D might be TRBD1 or TRBD2, each matching 5 bases. Per the germline V gene, CDR1 is SQVTM and CDR2 is ANQGSEA. The germline V and J ends were trimmed by 6 bases and 8 bases, with 23 bases remaining between them. The CDR3 totals 15 residues. DNA of the CDR3: TGCAGCGTGAATACCGGGACCCCTAGGGTGGACATTCAGTACTTC. Protein: CSVNTGTPRVDIQYF.

This clonotype was picked up a small number of times. The chain is built from TRBV30 and TRBJ1-4, with D hard to call. V lost 4 bases, J lost 7 bases, and 13 bases lay in between. CDR1 and CDR2 (germline): GTSNPN, SVGIG (reference sequence). The CDR3 is 13 residues long. The CDR3 reads CAWIARFLEKLFF. The CDR3 nucleotides are TGTGCCTGGATTGCAAGGTTTCTTGAAAAACTGTTTTTT.